This T cell receptor (beta chain) was observed in a study of chemoradiotherapy in HPV16-positive cancers. Study summary: Candidate HPV-specific T-cell clones and common TCR motifs came from functional assays in two HPV16-positive patients.

Notes on the study in general: Non-HPV-specific T cells did not expand in tumors during treatment, whereas candidate HPV-specific clones and E7-related motifs did.

This clone was recorded only once. Its specificity is not known. This table comes from immunoSEQ multiplex PCR, and its TCRdb copy is limited to in-frame clones, with some not included. The table lists about 68,000 clones, almost 90% of them singletons, with more than 3.5% in the top ten. The sequencing used blood, collected from a patient who underwent chemoradiotherapy. The source of this sequence is a human donor with HPV-associated anogenital cancer.

CDR3 in DNA: TGTGCCAGCAGCCCAGACCTAAATCAGCCCCAGCATTTT. Its protein product is CASSPDLNQPQHF. V gene TRBV7-2 combines with J gene TRBJ1-5; D call uncertain. V dropped 5 bases and J dropped 4 bases, with 9 bases sitting between them. The CDR3 contains 13 residues. Germline values: CDR1 SGHTA, CDR2 FQGNSA.